The 2 T cell receptor beta chains below were found in one sample sequenced in a study of cytomegalovirus exposure and HLA in healthy donors. In the PCR, 60 Vbeta and 13 Jbeta primers were used. Profiling relied on immunoSEQ multiplex PCR, and the TCRdb table lists in-frame clones only, not all of them. Among tens of thousands of clones listed, about 66% were seen once. The specimen sequenced was PBMCs. The receptors shown here come from a man aged 60-69 years in good health and CMV-seropositive.

The chain links TRBV11-2 to TRBJ2-5; TRBD2 might be the D (6 bases). V was clipped by 6 bases and J by 10 bases, with 15 bases between them. The CDR3 covers 12 residues. Germline assignment: CDR1 SGHAT and CDR2 FQNNGV. CDR3 residues: CASSLPGVSQYF. The CDR3 region has the DNA TGTGCCAGCAGTCTACCGGGGGTGAGCCAGTACTTC.

The gene calls are TRBV30 and TRBJ2-3, with 10 bases that match TRBD2. The germline CDR1 and CDR2 sequences are GTSNPN and SVGIG (reference sequence). This CDR3 comprises 15 residues. The V gene end was trimmed by 7 bases and the J gene end by 8 bases; junction bases not matched to a gene: 15. The CDR3 reads CASQRTSGSGGTQYF. CDR3 DNA sequence: TGTGCCTCCCAGAGGACTAGCGGCTCCGGGGGTACGCAGTATTTT.